This TCR beta chain was recovered during a study of blood T cell repertoires in COVID-19. Looking at the study overall: Italy, Spain and the United States were the sources of the convalescent and acute COVID-19 samples. Nucleic acid was either cDNA or gDNA, and it came from T cells, B-cell-depleted T cells, or PBMCs.

Original methodology: Estimation of nucleated cell counts was performed using reference gene primer amplification. Sequencing used immunoSEQ multiplex PCR; TCRdb keeps in-frame clones, though not all of them. V, J and clone size derive from that table, while D and trimming were established from the DNA sequence. The data contain about 220,000 clones, about 79% of them seen just once; the ten biggest clones take up 2% to 2.5%. CDR3 length equals 15 residues. V lost 2 bases and J lost 2, with 7 bases in between. The germline V gene encodes CDR1 SGHDN and CDR2 FVKESK. The chain employs TRBV14 and TRBJ2-6, with D tentatively TRBD2 (5 bases). Sequenced sample: peripheral blood. The receptor comes from a man in his forties who had recovered from COVID-19. The CDR3 bases are TGTGCCAGCAGCCAATTGAGGGCTGGGGCCAACGTCCTGACTTTC. It yields the protein CASSQLRAGANVLTF.